This entry features one TCR beta chain sequence. These data belong to a study of blood T cell repertoires in COVID-19. Background on the study: From the United States, Italy and Spain came samples of acute and convalescent COVID-19. Sources were T cells, B-cell-depleted T cells, or PBMCs; the material itself was cDNA or gDNA.

Trimming at V came to 3 bases and at J to 0 bases, leaving 1 base not matched to a gene. The CDR3 runs 14 residues. CDR1 and CDR2 (germline): KGHSH, LQKENI. Per the study methods: Amplification from reference gene primers served as the basis for estimated nucleated cell counts. Data came from immunoSEQ multiplex PCR; TCRdb stores just in-frame clones and leaves some out. V and J calls and clone size are those listed in that table; D and trimming were worked out from the DNA. The sample shows 35,000 to 45,000 clones, approximately 85% of them seen only once. The chain joins TRBV18 to TRBJ1-2, with TRBD1 identical over 7 bases. The origin of this receptor is a human donor in a cohort sampled during active COVID-19. Sequencing input: peripheral blood. CDR3 loop: CASSPDRTNYGYTF. The CDR3 DNA reads as TGTGCCAGCTCACCGGACAGGACTAACTATGGCTACACCTTC.